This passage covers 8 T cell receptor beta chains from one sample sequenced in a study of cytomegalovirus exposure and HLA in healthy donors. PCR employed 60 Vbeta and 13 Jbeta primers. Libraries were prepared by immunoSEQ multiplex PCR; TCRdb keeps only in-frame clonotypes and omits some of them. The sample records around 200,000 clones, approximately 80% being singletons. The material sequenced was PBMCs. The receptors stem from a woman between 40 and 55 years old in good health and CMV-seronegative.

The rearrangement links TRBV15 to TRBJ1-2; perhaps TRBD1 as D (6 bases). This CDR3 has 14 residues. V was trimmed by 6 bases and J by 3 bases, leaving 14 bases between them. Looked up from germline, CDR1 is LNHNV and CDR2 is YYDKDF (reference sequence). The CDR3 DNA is TGTGCCACCAGACCGGGGGGCGAAGACTATGGCTACACCTTC. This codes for CATRPGGEDYGYTF. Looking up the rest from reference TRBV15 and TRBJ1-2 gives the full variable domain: DAMVIQNPRYQVTQFGKPVTLSCSQTLNHNVMYWYQQKSSQAPKLLFHYYDKDFNNEADTPDNFQSRRPNTSFCFLDIRSPGLGDTAMYLCATRPGGEDYGYTFGSGTRLTVV.

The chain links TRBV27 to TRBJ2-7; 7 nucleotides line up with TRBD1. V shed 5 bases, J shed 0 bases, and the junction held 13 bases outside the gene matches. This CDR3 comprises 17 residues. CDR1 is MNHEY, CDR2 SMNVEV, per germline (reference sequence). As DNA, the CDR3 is TGTGCCAGCAGTCCACGGCAGGGACAGAGATACTCCTACGAGCAGTACTTC. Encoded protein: CASSPRQGQRYSYEQYF.

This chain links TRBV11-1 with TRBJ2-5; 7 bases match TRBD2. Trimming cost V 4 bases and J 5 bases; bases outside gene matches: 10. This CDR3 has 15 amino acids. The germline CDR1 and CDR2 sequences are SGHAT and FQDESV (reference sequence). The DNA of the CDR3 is TGTGCCAGCAGCTCCGGACGGCGGGGGTATGAGACCCAGTACTTC. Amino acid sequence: CASSSGRRGYETQYF. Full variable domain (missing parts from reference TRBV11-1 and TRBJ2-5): EAEVAQSPRYKITEKSQAVAFWCDPISGHATLYWYRQILGQGPELLVQFQDESVVDDSQLPKDRFSAERLKGVDSTLKIQPAELGDSAMYLCASSSGRRGYETQYFGPGTRLLVL.

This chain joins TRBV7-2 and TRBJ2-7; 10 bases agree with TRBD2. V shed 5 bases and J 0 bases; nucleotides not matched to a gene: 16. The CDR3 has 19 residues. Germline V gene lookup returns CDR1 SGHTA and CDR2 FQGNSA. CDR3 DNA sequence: TGTGCCAGCAGCCTCACTCTGCTGGGTAGCGGGGGGCTCTCCTACGAGCAGTACTTC. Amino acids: CASSLTLLGSGGLSYEQYF.

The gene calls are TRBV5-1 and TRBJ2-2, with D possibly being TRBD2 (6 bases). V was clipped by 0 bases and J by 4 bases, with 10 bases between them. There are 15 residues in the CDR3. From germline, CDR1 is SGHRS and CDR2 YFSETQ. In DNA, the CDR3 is TGCGCCAGCAGCTTGGCCCCCGGGGGCACCGGGGAGCTGTTTTTT. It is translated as CASSLAPGGTGELFF.

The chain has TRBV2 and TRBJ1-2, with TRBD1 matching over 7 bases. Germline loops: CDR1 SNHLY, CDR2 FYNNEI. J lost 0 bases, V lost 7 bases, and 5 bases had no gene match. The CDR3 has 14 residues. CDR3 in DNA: TGTGCCAGCATTCCGGGACAGACTAACTATGGCTACACCTTC. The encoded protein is CASIPGQTNYGYTF.

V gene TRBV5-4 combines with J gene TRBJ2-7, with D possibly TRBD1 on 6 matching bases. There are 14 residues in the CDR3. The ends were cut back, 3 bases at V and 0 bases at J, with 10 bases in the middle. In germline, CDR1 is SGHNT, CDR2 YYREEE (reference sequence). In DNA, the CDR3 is TGTGCCAGCAGCTCGACAGGCGTCTCCTACGAGCAGTACTTC. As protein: CASSSTGVSYEQYF.

The CDR3 protein is CASSSPLQGAGELFF. CDR3 nucleotide sequence: TGTGCCAGCAGCTCCCCTCTACAGGGGGCCGGGGAGCTGTTTTTT. The chain uses TRBV7-2 and TRBJ2-2; 8 bases fit TRBD1. Germline trimming cut 4 bases from V and 6 bases from J; bases unmatched to any gene: 7. This CDR3 spans 15 amino acids. The V gene's germline CDR1 is SGHTA and CDR2 FQGNSA.